The clone carrying this T cell receptor (beta chain) was counted a few times. The antigen is undetermined. The J segment lost 7 bases and the V segment lost 3 bases, leaving 4 bases of the junction unmatched. The germline V gene has CDR1 MNHNS and CDR2 SASEGT. This CDR3 is 14 amino acids long. The sample belongs to a study of T-cell memory formation after mild COVID-19. Study-level points and caveats: Memory from before infection featured some responding clones, which suggests cross-reactive memory joined. Contracting CD4+ clones were located mainly in CM and EM, and CD8+ clones in EMRA.

TCR alpha and TCR beta cDNA libraries with sample barcodes and UMIs came from 5'RACE using constant-segment primers. TCRdb passed the 5' RACE reads through MiXCR, listing each CDR3 protein once. The sample carries about 260,000 distinct CDR3 sequences, roughly 8.2% recorded once. The clonotype was recovered from a man aged 18 to 35 who had mild COVID-19 (a few samples of this study predate the infection). Cell type and time point are not known. The V call is TRBV6-1, the J call TRBJ1-5; 9 positions match TRBD1. Sample: PBMCs or a T cell subset sorted from them (not recorded which). CDR3 in DNA: TGTGCCAGCAGTGAGGACAGGGGAGTACAGCCCCAGCATTTT. It codes for CASSEDRGVQPQHF.